This TCR beta chain is from a study of T cell responses to AZD1222 COVID-19 vaccine. The germline gives CDR1 MNHEY, CDR2 SMNVEV (reference sequence). Trimming took 3 bases from V and 2 from J, leaving 4 bases between them. The CDR3 extends over 13 amino acids. General observations from the study: Breadth and depth of Spike-specific TCRs rose after two AZD1222 doses.

As regards this clone: Its specificity is not known.

TCRdb's copy holds only in-frame clones and misses some; the assay was immunoSEQ multiplex PCR. The table shows roughly 120,000 clones, with around 86% occurring only once. The TCR originated in an adult in good health. Sequenced material: peripheral blood, taken on day 0 of AZD1222 vaccination. The chain employs TRBV27 and TRBJ2-2; D call uncertain. Here the CDR3 reads CASSLSNTGELFF. The CDR3 coding sequence is TGTGCCAGCAGTTTGAGTAACACCGGGGAGCTGTTTTTT.